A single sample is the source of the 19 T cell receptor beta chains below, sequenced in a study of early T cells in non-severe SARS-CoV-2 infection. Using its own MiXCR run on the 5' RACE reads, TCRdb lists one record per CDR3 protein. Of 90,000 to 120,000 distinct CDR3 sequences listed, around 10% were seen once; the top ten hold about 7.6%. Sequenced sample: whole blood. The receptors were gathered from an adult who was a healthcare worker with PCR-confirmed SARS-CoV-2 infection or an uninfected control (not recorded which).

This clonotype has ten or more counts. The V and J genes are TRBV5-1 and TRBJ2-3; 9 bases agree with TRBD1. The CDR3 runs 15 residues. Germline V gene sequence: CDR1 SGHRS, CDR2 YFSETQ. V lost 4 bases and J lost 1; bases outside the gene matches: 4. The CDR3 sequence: CASSTRQGGTDTQYF. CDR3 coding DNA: TGCGCCAGCAGCACCAGACAGGGGGGCACAGATACGCAGTATTTT.

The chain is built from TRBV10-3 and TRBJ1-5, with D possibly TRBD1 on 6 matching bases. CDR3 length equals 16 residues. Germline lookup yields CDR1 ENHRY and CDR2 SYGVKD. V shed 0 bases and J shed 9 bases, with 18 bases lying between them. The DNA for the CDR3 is TGTGCCATCAGTGAGTCGGCAGGGGCCCATCAATGGCCCCAGCATTTT. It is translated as CAISESAGAHQWPQHF.

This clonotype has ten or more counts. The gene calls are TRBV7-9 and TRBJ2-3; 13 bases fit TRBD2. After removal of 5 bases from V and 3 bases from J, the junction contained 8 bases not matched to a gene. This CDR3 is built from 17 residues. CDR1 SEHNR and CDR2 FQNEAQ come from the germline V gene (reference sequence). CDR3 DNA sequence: TGTGCCAGCAGCCAACCGGGACTAGCGGGGCCAACAGATACGCAGTATTTT. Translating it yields CASSQPGLAGPTDTQYF.

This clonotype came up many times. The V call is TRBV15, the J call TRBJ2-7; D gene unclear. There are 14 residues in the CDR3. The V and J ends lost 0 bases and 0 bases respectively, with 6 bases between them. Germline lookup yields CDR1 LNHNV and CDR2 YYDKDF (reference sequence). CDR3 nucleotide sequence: TGTGCCACCAGCAGAGATCCGCTCTCCTACGAGCAGTACTTC. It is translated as CATSRDPLSYEQYF.

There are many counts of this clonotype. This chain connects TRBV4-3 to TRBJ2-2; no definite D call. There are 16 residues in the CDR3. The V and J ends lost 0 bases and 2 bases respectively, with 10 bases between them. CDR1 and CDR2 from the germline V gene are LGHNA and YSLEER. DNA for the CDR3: TGCGCCAGCAGCCAAGACAGGCCCTTTAACACCGGGGAGCTGTTTTTT. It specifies CASSQDRPFNTGELFF.

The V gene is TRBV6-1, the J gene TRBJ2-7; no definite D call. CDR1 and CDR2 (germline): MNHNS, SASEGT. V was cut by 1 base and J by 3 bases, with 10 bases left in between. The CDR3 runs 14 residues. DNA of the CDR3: TGTGCCAGCAGTGAAGATCCAGTAGACTACGAGCAGTACTTC. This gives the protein CASSEDPVDYEQYF.

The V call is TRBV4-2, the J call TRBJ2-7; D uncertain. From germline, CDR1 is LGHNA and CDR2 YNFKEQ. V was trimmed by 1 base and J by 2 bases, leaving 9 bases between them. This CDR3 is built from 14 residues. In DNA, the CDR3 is TGTGCCAGCAGCCAAGTTAATATGCCCTACGAGCAGTACTTC. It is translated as CASSQVNMPYEQYF.

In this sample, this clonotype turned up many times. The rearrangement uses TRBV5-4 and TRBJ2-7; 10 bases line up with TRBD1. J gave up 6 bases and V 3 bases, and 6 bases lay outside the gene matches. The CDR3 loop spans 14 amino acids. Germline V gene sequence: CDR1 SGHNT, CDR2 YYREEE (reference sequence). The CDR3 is CASSSEGQGIEQYF. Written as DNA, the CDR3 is TGTGCCAGCAGCTCGGAGGGACAGGGGATCGAGCAGTACTTC.

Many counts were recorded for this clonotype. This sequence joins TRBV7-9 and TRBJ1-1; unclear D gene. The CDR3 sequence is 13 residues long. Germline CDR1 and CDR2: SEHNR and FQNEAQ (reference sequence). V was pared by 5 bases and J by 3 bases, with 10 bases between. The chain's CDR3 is CASSPLADTEAFF. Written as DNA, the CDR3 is TGTGCCAGCAGCCCCTTGGCGGACACTGAAGCTTTCTTT.

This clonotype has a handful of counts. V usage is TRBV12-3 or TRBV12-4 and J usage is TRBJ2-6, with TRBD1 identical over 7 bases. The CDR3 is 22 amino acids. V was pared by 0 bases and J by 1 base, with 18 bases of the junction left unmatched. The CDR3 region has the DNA TGTGCCAGCAGTTTAGCCAGACAGGGTACGAGAGATTGGAAATCTGGGGCCAACGTCCTGACTTTC. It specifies CASSLARQGTRDWKSGANVLTF.

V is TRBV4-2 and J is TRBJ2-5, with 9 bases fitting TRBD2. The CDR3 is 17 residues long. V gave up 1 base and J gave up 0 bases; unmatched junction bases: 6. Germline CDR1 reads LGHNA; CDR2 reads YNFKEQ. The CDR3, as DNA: TGTGCCAGCAGCCAAGTCTGGGCGGGAGGGAACCAAGAGACCCAGTACTTC. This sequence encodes CASSQVWAGGNQETQYF.

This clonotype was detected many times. CDR3 bases: TGCAGTGCTAGAGATCCAGGGGCCCTCGGTACGCAGTATTTT. This sequence encodes CSARDPGALGTQYF. The chain uses TRBV20-1 and TRBJ2-3; possibly TRBD1 for D (6 bases). The germline V and J ends were trimmed by 0 bases and 8 bases, with 15 bases remaining between them. Germline CDR1 is DFQATT and CDR2 is SNEGSKA (reference sequence). The CDR3 is 14 residues long.

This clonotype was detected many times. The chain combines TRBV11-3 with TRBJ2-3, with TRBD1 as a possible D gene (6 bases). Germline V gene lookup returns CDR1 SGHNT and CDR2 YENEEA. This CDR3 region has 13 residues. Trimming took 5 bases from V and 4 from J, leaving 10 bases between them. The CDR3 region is CASSPGAPDTQYF. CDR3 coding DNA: TGTGCCAGCAGCCCAGGGGCCCCAGATACGCAGTATTTT.

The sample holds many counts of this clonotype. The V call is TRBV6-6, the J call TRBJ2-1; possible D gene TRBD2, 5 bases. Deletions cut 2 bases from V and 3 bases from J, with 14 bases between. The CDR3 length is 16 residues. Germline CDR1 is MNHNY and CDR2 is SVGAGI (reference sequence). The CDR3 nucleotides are TGTGCCAGCAGTTACGGGAGCAGGATACTCTACAATGAGCAGTTCTTC. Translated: CASSYGSRILYNEQFF.

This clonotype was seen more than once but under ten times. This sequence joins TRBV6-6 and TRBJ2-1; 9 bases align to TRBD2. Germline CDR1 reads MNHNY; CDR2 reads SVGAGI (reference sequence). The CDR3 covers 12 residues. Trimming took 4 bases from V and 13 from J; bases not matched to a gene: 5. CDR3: CASSFGREGQFF. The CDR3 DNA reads TGTGCCAGCAGTTTTGGGCGGGAGGGCCAGTTCTTC.

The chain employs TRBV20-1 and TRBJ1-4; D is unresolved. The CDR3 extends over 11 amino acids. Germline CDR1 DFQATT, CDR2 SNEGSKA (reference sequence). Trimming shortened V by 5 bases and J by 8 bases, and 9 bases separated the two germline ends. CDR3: CSARSREKLFF. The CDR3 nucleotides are TGCAGTGCTCGATCGCGGGAAAAACTGTTTTTT.

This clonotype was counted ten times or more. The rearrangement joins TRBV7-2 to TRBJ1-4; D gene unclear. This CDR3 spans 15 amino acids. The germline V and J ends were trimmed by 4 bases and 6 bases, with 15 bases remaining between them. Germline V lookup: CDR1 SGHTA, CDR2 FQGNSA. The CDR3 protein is CASSSSGVRDEKLFF. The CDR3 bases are TGTGCCAGCAGCTCGAGCGGGGTGCGGGATGAAAAACTGTTTTTT.

The CDR3: CASGSGSTDTQYF. CDR3 nucleotide sequence: TGTGCCAGCGGGAGCGGTTCGACAGATACGCAGTATTTT. This sequence joins TRBV28 and TRBJ2-3; D may be TRBD2 (5 bases). This CDR3 is built from 13 residues. V was trimmed by 8 bases and J by 3 bases, leaving 12 bases between them. The V gene's germline CDR1 is MDHEN and CDR2 SYDVKM.

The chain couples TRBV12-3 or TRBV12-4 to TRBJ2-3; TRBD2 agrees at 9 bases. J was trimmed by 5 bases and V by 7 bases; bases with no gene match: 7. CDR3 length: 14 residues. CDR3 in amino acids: CASILGRGGDTQYF. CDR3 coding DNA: TGTGCCAGCATCCTGGGGCGGGGGGGAGATACGCAGTATTTT.